Listed below are T cell receptor beta chains from one sample, sequenced in a study of metastatic and nonmetastatic thyroid tumors. TCRdb called clones again from the PCR reads with MiXCR. This table holds approximately 69,000 clones, 13% to 15% found once. The sample comprised blood. These receptor sequences come from a male donor with papillary thyroid cancer or a benign thyroid nodule (not recorded which). Some clones in this sample may be carry-over from other donors' samples. Both conserved end residues are part of each CDR3. The order of the fields is V gene, J gene, D gene, clone size, CDR3 DNA, CDR3 protein. A D gene is named only where the DNA matches it firmly. Only part of the rows carry a size: once, few, many, or a class if the clone is expanded.

>TRBV6-1|TRBJ1-5|.|.
TGTGCCAGCAGTGCGGGACGGGGCGGTCAGCCCCAGCATTTT
CASSAGRGGQPQHF
>TRBV15|TRBJ1-5|.|.
TGTGCCACCAGCAGGGAGAAGGCAGGTTGTAGGTATCAGCCCCAGCATTTT
CATSREKAGCRYQPQHF
>TRBV6-5|TRBJ2-2|TRBD1|many
TGTGCCAGCAGTTACCGTACAGGGGTCGGTTCCGGGGAGCTGTTTTTT
CASSYRTGVGSGELFF
>TRBV4-1|TRBJ2-7|TRBD2|.
TGCGCCAGCAGCCAAGTCGGTACTAGCGGGATGTACGAGCATTACTTC
CASSQVGTSGMYEHYF
>TRBV4-1|TRBJ2-3|TRBD1|many
TGCGCCAGCAGCCAAGCGCCCTTAAGGGACAGGGGGCAAGATACGCAGTATTTT
CASSQAPLRDRGQDTQYF
>TRBV24-1|TRBJ2-5|TRBD2|many
TGTGCCACCAGTGACGGACTAGCGGAGATGGGGACCCAGTACTTC
CATSDGLAEMGTQYF
>TRBV27|TRBJ2-2|TRBD1|many
TGTGCCAGCAGTTTATCGGGGACAGGCCCGAACACCGGGGAGCTGTTTTTT
CASSLSGTGPNTGELFF
>TRBV6-1|TRBJ1-3|.|few
TGTGCCAGCAGTTCAGGATATAGTGGAAACACCATATATTTT
CASSSGYSGNTIYF
>TRBV5-4|TRBJ1-1|TRBD1|many
TGTGCCAGCAGCTACCGACAGGGGCTGAACACTGAAGCTTTCTTT
CASSYRQGLNTEAFF
>TRBV7-6|TRBJ2-1|.|many
TGTGCCAGCAGCTTAGCGGCAAACAATGAGCAGTTCTTC
CASSLAANNEQFF
>TRBV25-1|TRBJ1-3|.|few
TGTGCCAGCAGTGAATTGACCCGACACCAAACGGTAAACACCATATATTTT
CASSELTRHQTVNTIYF